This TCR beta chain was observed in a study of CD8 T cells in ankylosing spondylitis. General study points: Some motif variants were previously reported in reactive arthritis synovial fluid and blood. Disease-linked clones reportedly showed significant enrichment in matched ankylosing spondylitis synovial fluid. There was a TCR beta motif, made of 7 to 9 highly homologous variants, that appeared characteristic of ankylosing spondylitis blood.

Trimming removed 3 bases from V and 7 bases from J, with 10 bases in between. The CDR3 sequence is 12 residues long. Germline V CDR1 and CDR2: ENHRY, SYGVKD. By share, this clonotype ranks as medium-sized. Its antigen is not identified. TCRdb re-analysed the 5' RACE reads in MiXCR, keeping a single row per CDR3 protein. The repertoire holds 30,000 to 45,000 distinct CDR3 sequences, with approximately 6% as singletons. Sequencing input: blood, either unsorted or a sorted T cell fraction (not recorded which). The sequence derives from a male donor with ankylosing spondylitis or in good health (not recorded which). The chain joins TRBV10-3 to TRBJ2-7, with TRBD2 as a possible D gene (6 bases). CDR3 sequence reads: CAISDWGEEQYF. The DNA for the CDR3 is TGTGCCATCAGTGATTGGGGGGAGGAGCAGTACTTC.